The present T cell receptor (beta chain) was sequenced within a study of neurological immune-mediated disorders. TCRdb reprocessed the 5' RACE reads via MiXCR and lists one record per CDR3 protein. In the table there are 45,000 to 65,000 distinct CDR3 sequences, 4.2% of which are singletons. By share, this clonotype counts as medium-sized. V dropped 5 bases and J dropped 0 bases, with 14 bases sitting between them. The length of the CDR3 is 16 residues. Germline loops: CDR1 LNHNV, CDR2 YYDKDF (reference sequence). What was sequenced was PBMCs. This TCR was recovered from a man in his fifties or sixties with multiple sclerosis. This rearrangement joins TRBV15 to TRBJ2-4; D might be TRBD2 (7 bases). Written as DNA, the CDR3 is TGTGCCACCAGCCCGGCGGGGGACATAGCCAAAAACATTCAGTACTTC. This encodes CATSPAGDIAKNIQYF.